This TCR beta chain appears in the sequencing data of a study of T cell clones after liver transplantation. Turning to the study itself: Pre-transplant mixed lymphocyte reactions yielded third-party-reactive TCRbeta sequences as comparators for graft-donor-reactive sequences. Tolerance: complete withdrawal held at least one year, liver enzymes staying within twice normal. Standard immunosuppression, with no induction, continued until 12-24 months after transplant.

The method was immunoSEQ multiplex PCR; TCRdb's version includes in-frame clones alone and lacks a portion of them. The sample includes about 78,000 clones, approximately 80% seen only once; the top ten take about 0.6%. CDR1 and CDR2 (germline): MDHEN, SYDVKM. The J segment lost 6 bases and the V segment lost 3 bases, leaving 4 bases of the junction unmatched. The CDR3 totals 15 residues. CD3+CD4+ and CD3+CD8+ cells were FACS-sorted from thawed unstimulated PBMCs. The origin of this receptor is a human donor who received a liver transplant. The rearrangement uses TRBV28 and TRBJ2-1; 11 nucleotides match TRBD1. Sequencing used CD4+ T cells from blood, obtained before liver transplant. CDR3 region: CASSFRGQGVNEQFF. CDR3 bases: TGTGCCAGCAGTTTTAGGGGACAGGGGGTCAATGAGCAGTTCTTC.